Below, one TCR beta chain is given with its context. Its antigen is still unknown. The sample belongs to a study of naive and memory T cell subsets. V lost 2 bases to trimming and J lost 6 bases, with 8 bases between them. Germline V gene data show CDR1 as MNHEY and CDR2 as SMNVEV (reference sequence). There are 13 residues in the CDR3. CMV status came from CD4+ IFNgamma after overnight CMV lysate stimulation. Cells stained for CD3, CD4, CD8, CD45RA, CD27 and viability were sorted into four CD45RA/CD27 subsets. Study-wide findings and caveats: In naive cells, over 95% of TCR sequences were seen only once.

An equimolar mix of two oligonucleotides served as the beta constant-region primer for TRBC1 and TRBC2. Nested alpha and beta constant-region primers with the SP2 primer drove four PCR rounds on ligated cDNA. TCRdb reprocessed the UMI-ligation and nested PCR reads via MiXCR and lists one record per CDR3 protein. Among thousands of distinct CDR3 sequences, 28% were seen once, and the ten largest hold around 63%. Input material: CD8+ TEMRA cells from blood. Subset noted: effector memory re-expressing CD45RA, CD45RA+ CD27-. The J gene is TRBJ2-4, the V gene TRBV27; D is unresolved. The sequence came from a human donor in good health. The CDR3 bases are TGTGCCAGCAGTTTAGGATTTGGAAACATTCAGTACTTC. This encodes CASSLGFGNIQYF.